The rows below give T cell receptor beta chains drawn from one sample of a study of control samples from healthy donors and cancer patients. Produced via immunoSEQ multiplex PCR; TCRdb's table is partial and in-frame only. The sample shows 90,000 or so clones, roughly nine tenths of them seen only once. Sequenced material: blood. The receptors come from a woman in her sixties or seventies in good health. Each CDR3 is given with its conserved first and last residue. Fields, in order: V gene, CDR3 length, D gene, clone size, J gene, CDR3 DNA, CDR3 protein. The D gene is left open where the match is weak. Size tells how often a clone was seen (once, few, many) or the class of an expanded clone, and some rows leave it out.

TRBV6-2/TRBV6-3	15	TRBD1	.	TRBJ1-2	TGTGCCAGCAGCCAATGGGGACAGGGGACCTCCGGCTACACCTTC	CASSQWGQGTSGYTF
TRBV9	13	.	.	TRBJ1-1	TGTGCCAGCAGCGCCAGGGGAAACACTGAAGCTTTCTTT	CASSARGNTEAFF
TRBV6-6	15	TRBD2	.	TRBJ2-7	TGTGCCAGCAACCTATCTAGCGGGAGTGTAGACGAGCAGTACTTC	CASNLSSGSVDEQYF
TRBV6-5	13	.	.	TRBJ1-5	TGTGCCAGCATGAGTATTAGCAATCAGCCCCAGCATTTT	CASMSISNQPQHF
TRBV5-4	16	TRBD1	.	TRBJ1-6	TGTGCCAGCAGCTCAGGGAGGGGGCCGGGTAATTCACCCCTCCACTTT	CASSSGRGPGNSPLHF
TRBV12-2	13	.	.	TRBJ2-3	TGTGCAAGTCGCTCGGACCTTTCAGATACGCAGTATTTT	CASRSDLSDTQYF
TRBV11-2	18	.	.	TRBJ2-7	TGTGCCAGCAGCGCCCGGAGTCTACAGGGTGGTAGTCTCTACGAGCAGTACTTC	CASSARSLQGGSLYEQYF
TRBV5-8	13	TRBD1	.	TRBJ1-5	TGTGCCAGCAGCTGGACCCCGACAGGGTCCCAGCATTTT	CASSWTPTGSQHF
TRBV10-1	13	TRBD2	.	TRBJ2-1	TGCGCCAGCAGTGAGACGGGGGGGCGTGAGCAGTTCTTC	CASSETGGREQFF
TRBV6-5	15	.	.	TRBJ1-5	TGTGCCAGCAGACCCACGGGGGGGCGATACCAGCCCCAGCATTTT	CASRPTGGRYQPQHF
TRBV27	15	.	.	TRBJ2-6	TGTGCCAGCAGACAGGGTTTAGCTGGGGCCAACGTCCTGACTTTC	CASRQGLAGANVLTF
TRBV11-1	13	TRBD1	.	TRBJ2-5	TGTGCCAGCAGCTCAGGACAGGTAGAGACCCAGTACTTC	CASSSGQVETQYF
TRBV7-2	15	.	once	TRBJ1-1	TGTGCCAGCACCTCATTACCGGGGGTGAACACTGAAGCTTTCTTT	CASTSLPGVNTEAFF
TRBV7-9	15	.	once	TRBJ2-1	TGTGCCAGCAGCTTAGGGTGGGAGCAATACAATGAGCAGTTCTTC	CASSLGWEQYNEQFF
TRBV19	15	TRBD1	.	TRBJ2-7	TGTGCCAGTAGTATAGAGGGACAGGGCCCCTACGAGCAGTACTTC	CASSIEGQGPYEQYF
TRBV30	13	.	.	TRBJ1-5	TGTGCCTGGAGTGTGGGCGACAATCAGCCCCAGCATTTT	CAWSVGDNQPQHF
TRBV13	13	.	.	TRBJ1-1	TGTGCCAGCAGCTTAGCTAAGAACACTGAAGCTTTCTTT	CASSLAKNTEAFF
TRBV2	12	TRBD1	.	TRBJ2-7	TGTGCCAGCGGACAGGAGAACTACGAGCAGTACTTC	CASGQENYEQYF
TRBV5-1	16	.	.	TRBJ1-4	TGCGCCAGCAGCTTGGAAGGGGTCCGAACTAATGAAAAACTGTTTTTT	CASSLEGVRTNEKLFF
TRBV19	18	TRBD2	.	TRBJ2-1	TGTGCCAGTAGTATTAGTCCCCCGGGACTAGCGGGAGGCGATGAGCAGTTCTTC	CASSISPPGLAGGDEQFF
TRBV9	16	.	.	TRBJ2-3	TGTGCCAGCAGCGTAGAGGCAGAAACAGTCACAGATACGCAGTATTTT	CASSVEAETVTDTQYF
TRBV2	12	TRBD1	.	TRBJ1-6	TGTGCCAGCACAGGGGGGAATTCACCCCTCCACTTT	CASTGGNSPLHF
TRBV12-3/TRBV12-4	13	.	.	TRBJ1-5	TGTGCCAGCAGCCCAGACCCTGGGCAGCCCCAGCATTTT	CASSPDPGQPQHF
TRBV11-2	14	TRBD1	once	TRBJ1-6	TGTGCCAGCAGGGGACAGGGTAATAATTCACCCCTCCACTTT	CASRGQGNNSPLHF
TRBV18	14	.	.	TRBJ2-7	TGTGCCAGCTCCCCACTCGAACAGAGCTACGAGCAGTACTTC	CASSPLEQSYEQYF
TRBV7-9	16	TRBD1	.	TRBJ2-5	TGTGCCAGCAGCTCCATGACAGGGGGTATTCAAGAGACCCAGTACTTC	CASSSMTGGIQETQYF
TRBV19	13	.	.	TRBJ1-1	TGTGCCAGTAGGACGGAGCCTGGGGCTGAAGCTTTCTTT	CASRTEPGAEAFF
TRBV15	13	.	.	TRBJ2-5	TGTGCCACCAGCGGGGGCCTCAAGGAGACCCAGTACTTC	CATSGGLKETQYF